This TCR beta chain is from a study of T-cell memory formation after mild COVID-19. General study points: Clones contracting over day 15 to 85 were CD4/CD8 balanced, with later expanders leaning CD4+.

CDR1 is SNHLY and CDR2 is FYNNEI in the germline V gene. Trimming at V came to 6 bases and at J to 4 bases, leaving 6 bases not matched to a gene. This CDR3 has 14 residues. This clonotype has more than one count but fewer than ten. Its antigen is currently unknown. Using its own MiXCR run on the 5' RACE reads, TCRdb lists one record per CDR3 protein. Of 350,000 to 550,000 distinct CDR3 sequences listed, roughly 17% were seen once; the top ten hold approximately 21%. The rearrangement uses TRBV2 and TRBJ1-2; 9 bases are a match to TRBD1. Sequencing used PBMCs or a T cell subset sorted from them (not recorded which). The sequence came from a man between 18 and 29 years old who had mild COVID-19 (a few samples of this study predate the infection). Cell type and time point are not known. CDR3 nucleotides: TGTGCCAGCAGGGCCACAGGGGGCGGCTATGGCTACACCTTC. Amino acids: CASRATGGGYGYTF.